The T cell receptor beta chain described here comes from a study of CD8 T cells in ankylosing spondylitis. Study-level points and caveats: Ankylosing spondylitis blood appeared to carry a characteristic TCR beta motif of roughly eight highly homologous variants.

Scientists made TCR beta libraries using quantitative 5'-RACE with molecular barcodes. Each CDR3 protein gets one entry after TCRdb re-called the 5' RACE reads with MiXCR. The table lists 100,000 to 150,000 distinct CDR3 sequences, approximately 6.8% of them singletons. In its sample, this clonotype was seen many times. As yet, its antigen is unknown. This TCR was sampled from a male donor with ankylosing spondylitis or in good health (not recorded which). The sequenced material came from blood, either unsorted or a sorted T cell fraction (not recorded which).

This chain's CDR3 is CASRPGGAPNEKLFF. The CDR3 nucleotides are TGTGCCAGCAGACCAGGGGGCGCGCCTAATGAAAAACTGTTTTTT. This sequence joins TRBV2 and TRBJ1-4, with TRBD1 identical over 8 bases. The CDR3 loop spans 15 amino acids. The junction had 6 bases not matched to a gene; V was cut back by 6 bases and J by 3 bases. From germline, CDR1 is SNHLY and CDR2 FYNNEI.